What follows are 15 T cell receptor beta chains derived from one specimen sequenced in a study of blood T cell repertoires in COVID-19. Generated by immunoSEQ multiplex PCR, the TCRdb table keeps only in-frame clones and is missing some. The table shows 350,000 to 550,000 clones, with roughly nine tenths occurring only once. The sequencing sample was made of PBMCs or T cells enriched from blood (not recorded which). The receptor set was obtained from a man aged 25 to 45 who had recovered from COVID-19.

The V and J genes are TRBV7-2 and TRBJ2-1; D gene uncertain. The CDR3 runs to 15 residues. The ends were cut back, 6 bases at V and 0 bases at J, with 12 bases in the middle. Germline loops: CDR1 SGHTA, CDR2 FQGNSA. CDR3 in DNA: TGTGCCAGCAGGATAACTTCTAGCTCCTACAATGAGCAGTTCTTC. Residues: CASRITSSSYNEQFF.

The count of this clone is one. DNA of the CDR3: TGTGCCAGCAGCCCCCCTATCACTAGCGGGAGAGTCAATGAGCAGTTCTTC. Amino acids: CASSPPITSGRVNEQFF. The rearrangement joins TRBV9 to TRBJ2-1, with 11 bases aligning to TRBD2. V trimming: 4 bases; J trimming: 6 bases; junction bases outside the gene matches: 12. CDR3 length: 17 amino acids. Germline assignment: CDR1 SGDLS and CDR2 YYNGEE.

The chain has TRBV7-8 and TRBJ2-1; TRBD2 matches 11 bases. The germline gives CDR1 SGHVS, CDR2 FQNEAQ. Trimming at V came to 5 bases and at J to 4 bases, leaving 10 bases not matched to a gene. This CDR3 region has 17 residues. The CDR3 DNA reads TGTGCCAGCAGCATACTGACTAGCGGGAAGGCATACAATGAGCAGTTCTTC. Amino acids: CASSILTSGKAYNEQFF.

CDR3 residues: CASAASGRNTGELFF. As DNA, the CDR3 is TGTGCCAGCGCAGCTAGCGGCAGGAACACCGGGGAGCTGTTTTTT. The V and J genes are TRBV27 and TRBJ2-2; 7 bases agree with TRBD2. This CDR3 contains 15 residues. V lost 8 bases and J lost 1; bases outside the gene matches: 7. CDR1 and CDR2 from the germline V gene are MNHEY and SMNVEV (reference sequence).

The chain employs TRBV20-1 and TRBJ1-6; 7 bases agree with TRBD1. The CDR3 runs 13 residues. V lost 3 bases, J lost 9 bases, and 5 bases stayed unmatched. Germline loops: CDR1 DFQATT, CDR2 SNEGSKA (reference sequence). For the CDR3, the DNA is TGCAGTGCTAGTCCCCAGGGGGGTTCACCCCTCCACTTT. Its protein product is CSASPQGGSPLHF.

In its sample, this clone was seen a few times. V and J are TRBV5-1 and TRBJ2-1; 12 bases are shared with TRBD2. Germline V gene lookup returns CDR1 SGHRS and CDR2 YFSETQ. This CDR3 is 14 amino acids long. With V trimmed by 0 bases and J by 15 bases, 7 bases remained unmatched. CDR3 coding DNA: TGCGCCAGCAGCTTGGAGTCTAGCGGGAGGGCCCTGTTCTTC. It is translated as CASSLESSGRALFF.

V usage is TRBV12-3 or TRBV12-4 and J usage is TRBJ1-1, with unresolved D. CDR3 length: 13 amino acids. With 8 bases removed from V and 2 bases from J, the gap between germline ends came to 12 bases. The CDR3 DNA follows: TGTGCCAGCCTACGTGCCCTAAACACTGAAGCTTTCTTT. It encodes CASLRALNTEAFF.

V and J are TRBV5-1 and TRBJ2-2; D might be TRBD2 (6 bases). Germline V gene data show CDR1 as SGHRS and CDR2 as YFSETQ. The CDR3 spans 15 residues. Trimming left V 0 bases short and J 4 bases short, with 10 bases between. The CDR3 protein is CASSLGRATTGELFF. For the CDR3, the DNA is TGCGCCAGCAGCTTGGGGAGGGCCACCACCGGGGAGCTGTTTTTT. The variable domain in full, with the rest retrieved from reference TRBV5-1 and TRBJ2-2, is KAGVTQTPRYLIKTRGQQVTLSCSPISGHRSVSWYQQTPGQGLQFLFEYFSETQRNKGNFPGRFSGRQFSNSRSEMNVSTLELGDSALYLCASSLGRATTGELFFGEGSRLTVL.

The chain joins TRBV7-9 to TRBJ2-7; 7 nucleotides align to TRBD2. J gave up 4 bases and V 4 bases, and 10 bases lay outside the gene matches. The germline gives CDR1 SEHNR, CDR2 FQNEAQ (reference sequence). The CDR3 loop spans 15 amino acids. As DNA, the CDR3 is TGTGCCAGCAGCTCCCCCCCAGGGCGGGAGTACGAGCAGTACTTC. Translated, it gives CASSSPPGREYEQYF.

The chain carries TRBV9 and TRBJ2-7; 7 nucleotides align to TRBD1. CDR3 length: 14 amino acids. Germline loops: CDR1 SGDLS, CDR2 YYNGEE. J gave up 0 bases and V 3 bases, and 3 bases lay outside the gene matches. For the CDR3, the DNA is TGTGCCAGCAGCGCAGGGGACAGCTCCTACGAGCAGTACTTC. Its translation: CASSAGDSSYEQYF.

The chain recombines TRBV10-3 with TRBJ1-2; the D gene is possibly TRBD1 (6 bases). Germline CDR1 is ENHRY and CDR2 is SYGVKD. The CDR3 contains 16 residues. The germline V and J ends were trimmed by 0 bases and 6 bases, with 17 bases remaining between them. CDR3 amino acids: CAISESNGGLRDGYTF. The DNA for the CDR3 is TGTGCCATCAGTGAGTCGAACGGGGGGCTAAGGGATGGCTACACCTTC.

The chain joins TRBV2 to TRBJ2-1, with 8 bases aligning to TRBD2. J was trimmed by 7 bases and V by 7 bases; bases with no gene match: 6. The germline CDR1 and CDR2 sequences are SNHLY and FYNNEI. The CDR3 length is 13 residues. The DNA of the CDR3 is TGTGCCAGCAAGATTAGCGGGACGAATGAGCAGTTCTTC. It encodes CASKISGTNEQFF.

V is TRBV18 and J is TRBJ2-5, with D unresolved. The CDR3 has 13 amino acids. Germline CDR1 reads KGHSH; CDR2 reads LQKENI. V gave up 6 bases and J gave up 0 bases, with 8 bases separating them. This CDR3 is CASSTANQETQYF. The CDR3 DNA sequence: TGTGCCAGCTCCACTGCCAACCAAGAGACCCAGTACTTC.

This clone was detected once. J is TRBJ1-1 and V is TRBV5-1; 8 nucleotides line up with TRBD1. The CDR3 sequence is 15 residues long. CDR1 and CDR2 from the germline V gene are SGHRS and YFSETQ. The V gene end was trimmed by 1 base and the J gene end by 5 bases; junction bases not matched to a gene: 7. The DNA of the CDR3 is TGCGCCAGCAGCTTGCGGCAGGGGGCTAGGACTGAAGCTTTCTTT. Translating it yields CASSLRQGARTEAFF.

V and J are TRBV6-4 and TRBJ2-5; TRBD2 matches 12 bases. The CDR3 runs to 17 residues. Losses at the gene ends were 8 bases for V and 2 bases for J; bases not matched to a gene: 12. Germline loops: CDR1 MRHNA, CDR2 SNTAGT. The CDR3 coding sequence is TGTGCCAGCCCGGGCCTAGCGGGAGGGAGCTGTCAAGAGACCCAGTACTTC. It translates to CASPGLAGGSCQETQYF.